Reported below is one TCR beta chain. Profiles of TCR beta VDJ and CDR3 were generated from a genomic DNA template. TCRdb itself ran the reads through MiXCR, one entry per CDR3 protein. Of 100,000 to 150,000 distinct CDR3 sequences in the sample, around 48% were seen once. This record belongs to a study of CD8+CD57+ T cells in acquired aplastic anemia. Study information: Sequencing produced an average of approximately 10 million reads per healthy donor for CD4+ cells.

The sequenced sample was sorted CD4+, CD8+, or CD8+CD57+ T cells (not recorded which) from PBMCs. This clonotype originated in a human donor in good health, serving as a control.

In DNA, the CDR3 is TGCGCCAGCAGCCCCGGGGGATTCAGCAATCAGCCCCAGCATTTT. Its translation is CASSPGGFSNQPQHF. V gene TRBV10-2 combines with J gene TRBJ1-5; D possibly corresponds to TRBD1 (5 bases). The length of the CDR3 is 15 residues. Germline loops: CDR1 WSHSY, CDR2 SAAADI. The V gene lost 6 bases and the J gene lost 1 base, with 13 bases spanning the gap.